The 6 T cell receptor beta chains reported below all come from one sample, sequenced in a study of T cell responses to AZD1222 COVID-19 vaccine. TCRdb keeps only in-frame clones here, not all; method: immunoSEQ multiplex PCR. The sample holds about 150,000 clones, about 87% seen once. The specimen comprised peripheral blood, sampled on day 0 of AZD1222 vaccination. The source of these receptors is an adult in good health.

The rearrangement joins TRBV29-1 to TRBJ2-2; D is unresolved. The germline V gene encodes CDR1 SQVTM and CDR2 ANQGSEA. Trimming took off 7 bases at V and 1 base at J, with 10 bases between the two ends. The CDR3 has 13 amino acids. The CDR3 bases are TGCAGCGCCAACCGCTTGAACACCGGGGAGCTGTTTTTT. Encoded protein: CSANRLNTGELFF.

This clone was seen only once. This chain uses TRBV3-1 (or the pseudogene TRBV3-2) with TRBJ2-7; no firm D call. V dropped 4 bases and J dropped 4 bases, with 17 bases sitting between them. The CDR3 covers 15 residues. Germline V gene data show CDR1 as LGHDT and CDR2 as YNNKEL (reference sequence). Written as DNA, the CDR3 is TGTGCCAGCAGCCGCCCCGGAATAGGGCGATACGAGCAGTACTTC. Encoded protein: CASSRPGIGRYEQYF.

The chain links TRBV4-2 to TRBJ2-7; D is possibly TRBD1 (6 bases). With 1 base removed from V and 8 bases from J, the gap between germline ends came to 21 bases. The CDR3 length is 16 residues. From germline, CDR1 is LGHNA and CDR2 YNFKEQ. CDR3 DNA sequence: TGTGCCAGCAGCCAAGTTTATAGGGGGACCGAATTTAAGCAGTACTTC. Translated, it gives CASSQVYRGTEFKQYF.

This chain links TRBV9 with TRBJ2-1, with 11 nucleotides matching TRBD2. J gave up 7 bases and V 0 bases, and 6 bases lay outside the gene matches. The CDR3 is 16 amino acids. The germline CDR1 and CDR2 sequences are SGDLS and YYNGEE. CDR3 amino acids: CASSVDSGGAWNEQFF. The CDR3 DNA reads as TGTGCCAGCAGCGTAGATAGCGGGGGGGCCTGGAATGAGCAGTTCTTC.

The chain employs TRBV19 and TRBJ2-3; tentatively, D is TRBD2 (5 bases). The CDR3 spans 14 residues. The V gene lost 0 bases and the J gene lost 6 bases, with 10 bases spanning the gap. CDR1 LNHDA and CDR2 SQIVND come from the germline V gene (reference sequence). As DNA, the CDR3 is TGTGCCAGTAGTATAGATCTGTGGAGGGATACGCAGTATTTT. This encodes CASSIDLWRDTQYF.

This clone was detected only a few times. The chain recombines TRBV11-2 with TRBJ2-1, with 10 bases matching TRBD2. V dropped 1 base and J dropped 6; count of bases not matched to a gene: 6. CDR3 length: 16 residues. Germline assignment: CDR1 SGHAT and CDR2 FQNNGV. CDR3 region: CASSLVGLAGANEQFF. CDR3 DNA: TGTGCCAGCAGCTTAGTGGGCCTAGCGGGGGCCAATGAGCAGTTCTTC.